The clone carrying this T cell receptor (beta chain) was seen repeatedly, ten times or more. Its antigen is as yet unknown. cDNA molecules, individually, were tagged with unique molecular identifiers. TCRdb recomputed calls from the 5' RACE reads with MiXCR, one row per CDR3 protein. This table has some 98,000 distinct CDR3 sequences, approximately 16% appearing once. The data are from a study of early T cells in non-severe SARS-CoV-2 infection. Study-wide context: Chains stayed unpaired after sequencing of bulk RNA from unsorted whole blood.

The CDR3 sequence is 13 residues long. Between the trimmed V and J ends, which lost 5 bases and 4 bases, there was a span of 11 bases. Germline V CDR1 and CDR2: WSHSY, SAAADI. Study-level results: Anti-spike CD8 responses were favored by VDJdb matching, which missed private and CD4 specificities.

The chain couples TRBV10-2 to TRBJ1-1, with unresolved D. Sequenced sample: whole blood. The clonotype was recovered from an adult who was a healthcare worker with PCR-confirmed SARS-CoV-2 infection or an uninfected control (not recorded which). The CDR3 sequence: CASSYGSLTEAFF. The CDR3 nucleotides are TGCGCCAGCAGTTACGGGTCCCTCACTGAAGCTTTCTTT.